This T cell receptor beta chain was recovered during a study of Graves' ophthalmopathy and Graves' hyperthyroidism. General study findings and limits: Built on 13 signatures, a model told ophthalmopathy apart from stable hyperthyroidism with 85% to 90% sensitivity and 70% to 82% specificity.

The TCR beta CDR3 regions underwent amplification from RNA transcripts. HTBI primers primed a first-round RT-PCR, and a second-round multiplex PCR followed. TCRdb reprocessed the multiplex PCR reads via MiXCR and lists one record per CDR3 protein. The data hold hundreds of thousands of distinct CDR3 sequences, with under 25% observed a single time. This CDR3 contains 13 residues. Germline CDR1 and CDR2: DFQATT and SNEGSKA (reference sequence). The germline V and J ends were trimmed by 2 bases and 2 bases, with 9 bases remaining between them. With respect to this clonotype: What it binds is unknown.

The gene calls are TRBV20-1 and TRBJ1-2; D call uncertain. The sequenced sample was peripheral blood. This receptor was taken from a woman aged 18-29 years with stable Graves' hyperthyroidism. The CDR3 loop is CSARSDLNYGYTF. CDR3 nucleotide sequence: TGCAGTGCTAGATCGGACCTGAACTATGGCTACACCTTC.